A selection of T cell receptor beta chains follows, all from one sample in a study of blood T cell repertoires in COVID-19. Measured with immunoSEQ multiplex PCR; TCRdb has only the in-frame clones, and not every one. This sample has over 140,000 clones, with about three quarters found just once. Specimen: PBMCs or T cells enriched from blood (not recorded which). The receptor set was obtained from a woman in her fifties or sixties who had recovered from COVID-19. CDR3s include the opening cysteine and the closing phenylalanine or tryptophan. A D gene is named only where the DNA matches it firmly. Clone sizes are given selectively: once, few, many, or a class where the clone is expanded.

D: TRBD1; size: .; V: TRBV2; J: TRBJ2-2; DNA: TGTGCCAGCAGGTCCCGGACAGGGGGCTTTGCCGGGGAGCTGTTTTTT; CDR3: CASRSRTGGFAGELFF
D: TRBD1; size: .; V: TRBV18; J: TRBJ1-4; DNA: TGTGCCAGTTCACCGACAGGGGATGAAAAACTGTTTTTT; CDR3: CASSPTGDEKLFF
D: TRBD1; size: few; V: TRBV30; J: TRBJ2-7; DNA: TGTGCTTTGGACAGGAACTCCTCCTACGAGCAGTACTTC; CDR3: CALDRNSSYEQYF
D: .; size: once; V: TRBV27; J: TRBJ2-1; DNA: TGTGCCAGCACCGAACAGGGTGGGGTATACAATGAGCAGTTCTTC; CDR3: CASTEQGGVYNEQFF
D: .; size: .; V: TRBV5-1; J: TRBJ1-2; DNA: TGCGCCAGCAGCTCTTCGGACAGCGCTAACTATGGCTACACCTTC; CDR3: CASSSSDSANYGYTF
D: TRBD1; size: .; V: TRBV11-3; J: TRBJ1-2; DNA: TGTGCCAGCAGCTTAGGGGACAGGGGAATCGATGGCTACACCTTC; CDR3: CASSLGDRGIDGYTF
D: .; size: .; V: TRBV10-3; J: TRBJ1-1; DNA: TGTGCCATCAGTGAAGCGTGGCAGGGGACGAGTTCTTTCTTT; CDR3: CAISEAWQGTSSFF
D: .; size: .; V: TRBV7-8; J: TRBJ1-1; DNA: TGTGCCAGCAGCTCCCAGTCCGTTTCCGCTTTCTTT; CDR3: CASSSQSVSAFF
D: .; size: .; V: TRBV6-5; J: TRBJ1-2; DNA: TGTGCCAGCAGTCTGTTAAACTATGGCTACACCTTC; CDR3: CASSLLNYGYTF
D: .; size: .; V: TRBV19; J: TRBJ1-2; DNA: TGTGCCAGTAGTCCCGGGGAGGGGAGACATACGAGGAGAAACTATGGCTACACCTTC; CDR3: CASSPGEGRHTRRNYGYTF
D: TRBD2; size: once; V: TRBV18; J: TRBJ2-1; DNA: TGTGCCAGCTCACCACCCCGCCTAGCGGGGGCTTCGAGCTCCTACAATGAGCAGTTCTTC; CDR3: CASSPPRLAGASSSYNEQFF
D: TRBD1; size: .; V: TRBV9; J: TRBJ1-2; DNA: TGTGCCAGCAAGGCAGGGGGGAACTATGGCTACACCTTC; CDR3: CASKAGGNYGYTF
D: .; size: .; V: TRBV6-5; J: TRBJ1-1; DNA: TGTGCCAGCAGTTACATCCGCATCGGGGGGCACACTGAAGCTTTCTTT; CDR3: CASSYIRIGGHTEAFF
D: .; size: .; V: TRBV5-6; J: TRBJ2-7; DNA: TGTGCCAGCAGCCCGGACACCCGCTCCTACGAGCAGTACTTC; CDR3: CASSPDTRSYEQYF
D: TRBD2; size: .; V: TRBV11-3; J: TRBJ2-1; DNA: TGTGCCAGCAGCTCCGGGGGGGCCTTGTTGAATGAGCAGTTCTTC; CDR3: CASSSGGALLNEQFF
D: TRBD2; size: .; V: TRBV9; J: TRBJ2-1; DNA: TGTGCCAGCAGCGTAGGTAGCGGGTATTACAATGAGCAGTTCTTC; CDR3: CASSVGSGYYNEQFF
D: .; size: .; V: TRBV3-1/TRBV3-2; J: TRBJ1-2; DNA: TGTGCCAGCAGCCAAGCCGGGGGAGGGTTTAACTATGGCTACACCTTC; CDR3: CASSQAGGGFNYGYTF
D: .; size: .; V: TRBV7-9; J: TRBJ2-3; DNA: TGTGCCAGCAGCTTAGTGAGAGGGTTCGGGACAGATACGCAGTATTTT; CDR3: CASSLVRGFGTDTQYF
D: .; size: .; V: TRBV11-2; J: TRBJ1-1; DNA: TGTGCCAGCAGCTTATCTTTCAACACTGAAGCTTTCTTT; CDR3: CASSLSFNTEAFF
D: TRBD2; size: .; V: TRBV27; J: TRBJ2-1; DNA: TGTGCCAGCAGTTCCTCGGGACTAGCGGGTTTCTCCTACAATGAGCAGTTCTTC; CDR3: CASSSSGLAGFSYNEQFF
D: .; size: .; V: TRBV30; J: TRBJ2-7; DNA: TGTGCCTGGAGTGACGGGACACCCGGTTACGAGCAGTACTTC; CDR3: CAWSDGTPGYEQYF
D: TRBD1; size: .; V: TRBV5-5; J: TRBJ1-5; DNA: TGTGCCAGCAGTTGGGACAGGGTTCAGCCCCAGCATTTT; CDR3: CASSWDRVQPQHF
D: TRBD1; size: once; V: TRBV11-3; J: TRBJ1-4; DNA: TGTGCCAGCAGCTTCGGGACAGCAAATGAAAAACTGTTTTTT; CDR3: CASSFGTANEKLFF
D: TRBD2; size: few; V: TRBV6-4; J: TRBJ2-3; DNA: TGTGCCAGCAGTGACTCAGAGCGGGGGGACACAGATACGCAGTATTTT; CDR3: CASSDSERGDTDTQYF
D: TRBD2; size: .; V: TRBV24-1; J: TRBJ2-1; DNA: TGTGCCACCAGTGATGGACTAGCGGGGGTCAATGAGCAGTTCTTC; CDR3: CATSDGLAGVNEQFF
D: TRBD1; size: .; V: TRBV19; J: TRBJ2-1; DNA: TGTGCCAGTAGTAGGGACAGGAGCTCCTACAATGAGCAGTTCTTC; CDR3: CASSRDRSSYNEQFF
D: .; size: .; V: TRBV6-5; J: TRBJ1-3; DNA: TGTGCCAGCATCCCAGGCGCGGGCTCTGGAAACACCATATATTTT; CDR3: CASIPGAGSGNTIYF
D: .; size: few; V: TRBV19; J: TRBJ1-5; DNA: TGTGCCAGTAGTAGGGGCTACAATCAGCCCCAGCATTTT; CDR3: CASSRGYNQPQHF
D: TRBD1; size: .; V: TRBV9; J: TRBJ2-3; DNA: TGTGCCAGCAGCGTAGAGGGACAGTACTCAGATACGCAGTATTTT; CDR3: CASSVEGQYSDTQYF
D: .; size: .; V: TRBV6-2/TRBV6-3; J: TRBJ2-6; DNA: TGTGCCAGCAGTTACTCGGCCCACAGTTCTGGGGCCAACGTCCTGACTTTC; CDR3: CASSYSAHSSGANVLTF
D: .; size: .; V: TRBV27; J: TRBJ1-5; DNA: TGTGCCAGCAGCTTTGCAGGGTATAGCAATCAGCCCCAGCATTTT; CDR3: CASSFAGYSNQPQHF
D: TRBD2; size: .; V: TRBV7-9; J: TRBJ2-3; DNA: TGTGCCAGCAGCCCCACTGGGGCTAGCGGGAGCACAGATACGCAGTATTTT; CDR3: CASSPTGASGSTDTQYF
D: TRBD2; size: .; V: TRBV7-9; J: TRBJ2-5; DNA: TGTGCCAGCAGCTACATTAGCGGGAGTTCTGGGACCCAGTACTTC; CDR3: CASSYISGSSGTQYF
D: TRBD1; size: .; V: TRBV4-1; J: TRBJ2-5; DNA: TGCGCCAGCAGCCGAGGGCAGGGGGCATGGGGAGAGACCCAGTACTTC; CDR3: CASSRGQGAWGETQYF
D: TRBD1; size: .; V: TRBV5-1; J: TRBJ1-6; DNA: TGCGCCAGCAGCGCCGGGACAGGGGGGAATTCACCCCTCCACTTT; CDR3: CASSAGTGGNSPLHF
D: TRBD1; size: .; V: TRBV11-1; J: TRBJ1-2; DNA: TGTGCCAGCAGCTTAGAGGACAGGACCTATGGCTACACCTTC; CDR3: CASSLEDRTYGYTF
D: TRBD2; size: .; V: TRBV27; J: TRBJ2-7; DNA: TGTGCCAGCAGTTGGGGGACTAGCGGGTTTTACGAGCAGTACTTC; CDR3: CASSWGTSGFYEQYF